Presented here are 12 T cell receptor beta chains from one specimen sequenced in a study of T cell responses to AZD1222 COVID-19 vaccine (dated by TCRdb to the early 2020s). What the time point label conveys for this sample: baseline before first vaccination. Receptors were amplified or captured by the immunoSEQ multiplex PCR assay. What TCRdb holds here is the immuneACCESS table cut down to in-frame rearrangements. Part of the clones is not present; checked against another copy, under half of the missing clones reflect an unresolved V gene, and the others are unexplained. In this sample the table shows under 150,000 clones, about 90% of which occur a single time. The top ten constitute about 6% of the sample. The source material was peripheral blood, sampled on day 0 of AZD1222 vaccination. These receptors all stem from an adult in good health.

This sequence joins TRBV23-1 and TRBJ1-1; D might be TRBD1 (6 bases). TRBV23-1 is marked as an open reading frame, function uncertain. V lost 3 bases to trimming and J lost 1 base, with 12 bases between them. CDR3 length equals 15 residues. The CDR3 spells CASSQYGGRNTEAFF. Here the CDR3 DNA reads TGCGCCAGCAGTCAGTATGGGGGCCGGAACACTGAAGCTTTCTTT.

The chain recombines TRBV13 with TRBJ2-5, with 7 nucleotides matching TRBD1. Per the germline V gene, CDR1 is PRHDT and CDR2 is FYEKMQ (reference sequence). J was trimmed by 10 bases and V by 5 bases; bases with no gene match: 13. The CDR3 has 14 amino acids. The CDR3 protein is CASSQQGSPEYQYF. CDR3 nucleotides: TGTGCCAGCAGCCAACAGGGGTCCCCAGAATACCAGTACTTC.

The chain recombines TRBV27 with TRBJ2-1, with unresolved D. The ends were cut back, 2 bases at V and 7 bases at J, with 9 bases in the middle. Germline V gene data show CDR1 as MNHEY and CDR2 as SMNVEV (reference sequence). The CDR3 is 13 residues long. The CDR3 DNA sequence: TGTGCCAGCAGTTTAGACCTGGGGAATGAGCAGTTCTTC. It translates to CASSLDLGNEQFF.

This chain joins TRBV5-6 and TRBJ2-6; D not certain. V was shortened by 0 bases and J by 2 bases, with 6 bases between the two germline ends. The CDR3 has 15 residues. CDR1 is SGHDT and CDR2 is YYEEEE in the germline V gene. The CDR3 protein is CASSLALAGANVLTF. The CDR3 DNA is TGTGCCAGCAGCTTGGCCCTTGCTGGGGCCAACGTCCTGACTTTC.

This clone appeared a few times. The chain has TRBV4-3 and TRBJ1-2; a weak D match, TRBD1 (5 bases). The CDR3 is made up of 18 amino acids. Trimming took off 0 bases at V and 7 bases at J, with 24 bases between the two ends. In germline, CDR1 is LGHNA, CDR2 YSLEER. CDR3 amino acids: CASSQDVTATRVLSGYTF. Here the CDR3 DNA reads TGCGCCAGCAGCCAAGATGTGACAGCTACTAGAGTCCTCTCTGGCTACACCTTC.

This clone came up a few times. The CDR3 loop reads CASSPGDRGTEAFF. CDR3 DNA sequence: TGTGCCAGCAGCCCCGGGGACAGGGGCACTGAAGCTTTCTTT. The V call is TRBV6-5, the J call TRBJ1-1; 10 nucleotides match TRBD1. Germline V gene sequence: CDR1 MNHEY, CDR2 SVGAGI. The V and J ends lost 6 bases and 4 bases, in that order; junction bases with no gene match: 5. CDR3 length equals 14 residues.

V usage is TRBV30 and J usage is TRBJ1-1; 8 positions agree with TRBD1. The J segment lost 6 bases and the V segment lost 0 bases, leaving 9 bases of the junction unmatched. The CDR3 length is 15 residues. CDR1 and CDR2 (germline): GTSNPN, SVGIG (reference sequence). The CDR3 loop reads CAWSVRAGGFSEAFF. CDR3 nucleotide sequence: TGTGCCTGGAGTGTACGGGCAGGGGGCTTCTCTGAAGCTTTCTTT.

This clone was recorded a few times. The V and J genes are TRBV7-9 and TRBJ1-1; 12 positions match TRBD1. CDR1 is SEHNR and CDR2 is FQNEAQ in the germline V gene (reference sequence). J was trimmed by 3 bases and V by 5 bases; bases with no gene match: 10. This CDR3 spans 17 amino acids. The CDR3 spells CASSDPGQGAEDTEAFF. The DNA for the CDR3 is TGTGCCAGCAGCGATCCGGGACAGGGGGCGGAGGACACTGAAGCTTTCTTT.

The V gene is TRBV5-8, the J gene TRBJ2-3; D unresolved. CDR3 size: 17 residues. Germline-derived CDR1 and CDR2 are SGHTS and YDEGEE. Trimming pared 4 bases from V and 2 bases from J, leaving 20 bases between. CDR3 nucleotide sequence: TGTGCCAGCAGCCCTTCGGGTTCAAGCAGACCCACAGATACGCAGTATTTT. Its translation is CASSPSGSSRPTDTQYF.

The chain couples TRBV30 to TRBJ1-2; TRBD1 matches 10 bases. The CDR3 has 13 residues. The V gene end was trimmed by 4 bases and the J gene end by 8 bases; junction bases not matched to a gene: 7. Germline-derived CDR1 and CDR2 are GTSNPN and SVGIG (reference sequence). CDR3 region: CAWNRDRGRGYTF. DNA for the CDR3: TGTGCCTGGAACCGGGACAGGGGACGAGGCTACACCTTC. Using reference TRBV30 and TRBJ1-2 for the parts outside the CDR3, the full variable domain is SQTIHQWPATLVQPVGSPLSLECTVEGTSNPNLYWYRQAAGRGLQLLFYSVGIGQISSEVPQNLSASRPQDRQFILSSKKLLLSDSGFYLCAWNRDRGRGYTFGSGTRLTVV.

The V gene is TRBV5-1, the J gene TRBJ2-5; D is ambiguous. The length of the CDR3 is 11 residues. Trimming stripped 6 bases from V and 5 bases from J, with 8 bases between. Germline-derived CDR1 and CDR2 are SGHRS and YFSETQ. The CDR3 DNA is TGCGCCAGCACGGCTGGGGAGACCCAGTACTTC. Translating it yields CASTAGETQYF.

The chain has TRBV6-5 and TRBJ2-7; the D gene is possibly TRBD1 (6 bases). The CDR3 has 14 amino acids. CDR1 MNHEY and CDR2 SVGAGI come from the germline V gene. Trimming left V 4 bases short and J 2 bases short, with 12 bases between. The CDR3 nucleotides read TGTGCCAGCAGTTTACCGGGACACACCTACGAGCAGTACTTC. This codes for CASSLPGHTYEQYF.